These 23 T cell receptor beta chains originate from one sample sequenced in a study of radiotherapy plus CTLA-4 blockade in lung cancer. Sequencing was performed with immunoSEQ multiplex PCR; in TCRdb, only in-frame clones are kept and a portion is missing. This table holds tens of thousands of clones, approximately 70% found once. Specimen: peripheral blood, collected from a patient treated with radiotherapy plus ipilimumab. These receptors were obtained from a human donor with non-small cell lung cancer who had stable disease on radiotherapy plus ipilimumab.

The V call is TRBV5-1, the J call TRBJ2-1, with D possibly TRBD1 on 6 matching bases. Germline V gene data show CDR1 as SGHRS and CDR2 as YFSETQ. The V end lost 4 bases, the J end lost 1 base, and 12 bases lay between the germline ends. This CDR3 has 15 amino acids. The CDR3 loop reads CASSHPDRSYNEQFF. The CDR3 region has the DNA TGCGCCAGCAGCCACCCAGACAGGTCCTACAATGAGCAGTTCTTC.

The chain has TRBV10-3 and TRBJ2-1, with D possibly matching TRBD2 (5 bases). Looked up from germline, CDR1 is ENHRY and CDR2 is SYGVKD. Trimming shortened V by 0 bases and J by 8 bases, and 5 bases separated the two germline ends. The CDR3 has 12 amino acids. The CDR3 region is CAISESGDEQFF. The CDR3 coding sequence is TGTGCCATCAGTGAGTCGGGAGATGAGCAGTTCTTC.

V usage is TRBV6-8 and J usage is TRBJ1-5; the D gene is possibly TRBD1 (5 bases). Germline V CDR1 and CDR2: MNHGY, SAAAGT. V lost 6 bases and J lost 2, with 23 bases in between. The CDR3 is 18 residues long. The CDR3 coding sequence is TGTGCCAGCAGCCGAAAGGATGAGGGGAAACTTGGCAATCAGCCCCAGCATTTT. Translation gives CASSRKDEGKLGNQPQHF.

The chain combines TRBV21-1 with TRBJ2-4; whether TRBD1, the table's D call, matches the DNA was not checked. TRBV21-1 is a pseudogene locus. CDR3 length: 16 amino acids. In DNA, the CDR3 is TGTGCCAGCAGCAACCACAGTTTCGAAGCCAAAAACATTCAGTACTTC. Translating it yields CASSNHSFEAKNIQYF.

The gene calls are TRBV6-5 and TRBJ2-1, with 8 bases matching TRBD2. CDR1 MNHEY and CDR2 SVGAGI come from the germline V gene. V gave up 7 bases and J gave up 9 bases; unmatched junction bases: 14. CDR3 size: 15 residues. CDR3 amino acids: CASTAPSGRGGEQFF. DNA for the CDR3: TGTGCCAGCACCGCCCCCAGCGGCCGGGGGGGTGAGCAGTTCTTC.

The CDR3 sequence is CASSITGTGGPHEQYF. In DNA form, the CDR3 reads TGTGCCAGCAGTATAACCGGGACAGGGGGACCGCACGAGCAGTACTTC. The chain uses TRBV28 and TRBJ2-7; 11 positions agree with TRBD1. The V and J ends lost 5 bases and 5 bases, in that order; junction bases with no gene match: 11. Germline loops: CDR1 MDHEN, CDR2 SYDVKM. The CDR3 has 16 amino acids.

The genes are TRBV5-1 and TRBJ1-1, with D maybe TRBD1 (6 bases). The ends were cut back, 4 bases at V and 3 bases at J, with 7 bases in the middle. The CDR3 covers 12 residues. Germline CDR1 and CDR2: SGHRS and YFSETQ. The CDR3 region has the DNA TGCGCCAGCAGCGAGGGGGACACTGAAGCTTTCTTT. Translating it yields CASSEGDTEAFF.

The chain has TRBV6-6 and TRBJ1-2; 7 bases match TRBD1. The V gene end was trimmed by 8 bases and the J gene end by 4 bases; junction bases not matched to a gene: 13. CDR3 length: 15 residues. Germline assignment: CDR1 MNHNY and CDR2 SVGAGI (reference sequence). The CDR3 loop is CASSYQGDRSYGYTF. The CDR3 DNA follows: TGTGCCAGCTCCTACCAGGGGGACCGAAGCTATGGCTACACCTTC.

The chain couples TRBV28 to TRBJ1-4; D unresolved. V shed 3 bases and J shed 7 bases, with 6 bases lying between them. The germline gives CDR1 MDHEN, CDR2 SYDVKM. This CDR3 has 12 residues. CDR3 sequence (DNA): TGTGCCAGCAGTTTTTTTAGTGAAAAACTGTTTTTT. Its protein product is CASSFFSEKLFF. Together with reference TRBV28 and TRBJ1-4, the CDR3 gives the full variable domain: DVKVTQSSRYLVKRTGEKVFLECVQDMDHENMFWYRQDPGLGLRLIYFSYDVKMKEKGDIPEGYSVSREKKERFSLILESASTNQTSMYLCASSFFSEKLFFGSGTQLSVL.

The chain is built from TRBV2 and TRBJ2-5; 9 bases fit TRBD2. The ends lost 5 bases at V and 9 bases at J; junction bases unmatched: 16. This CDR3 is 16 amino acids long. Germline CDR1 reads SNHLY; CDR2 reads FYNNEI. CDR3 region: CASSRPSGNPQGAQYF. For the CDR3, the DNA is TGTGCCAGCAGTAGACCTAGCGGGAACCCGCAAGGGGCCCAGTACTTC.

This clone showed up just a few times. This chain uses TRBV18 with TRBJ2-1, with 12 bases identical to TRBD2. V lost 1 base, J lost 9 bases, and 7 bases stayed unmatched. The CDR3 loop spans 16 amino acids. Germline lookup yields CDR1 KGHSH and CDR2 LQKENI. The DNA of the CDR3 is TGTGCCAGCTCACCACTGACTAGCGGGAGCTTAGCTGAGCAGTTCTTC. Amino acid sequence: CASSPLTSGSLAEQFF.

The CDR3 region is CASSRGTGIEQPQHF. CDR3 bases: TGCGCCAGCAGCCGCGGGACAGGGATCGAGCAGCCCCAGCATTTT. This chain joins TRBV5-1 and TRBJ1-5; TRBD1 matches at 9 bases. CDR1 is SGHRS, CDR2 YFSETQ, per germline. Trimming cost V 4 bases and J 7 bases; bases outside gene matches: 9. This CDR3 has 15 residues. The variable domain in full, completed from reference TRBV5-1 and TRBJ1-5, reads KAGVTQTPRYLIKTRGQQVTLSCSPISGHRSVSWYQQTPGQGLQFLFEYFSETQRNKGNFPGRFSGRQFSNSRSEMNVSTLELGDSALYLCASSRGTGIEQPQHFGDGTRLSIL.

J is TRBJ2-2 and V is TRBV27, with D tentatively TRBD2 (6 bases). With 3 bases removed from V and 3 bases from J, the gap between germline ends came to 17 bases. The CDR3 extends over 17 amino acids. The V gene's germline CDR1 is MNHEY and CDR2 SMNVEV (reference sequence). The CDR3 coding sequence is TGTGCCAGCAGTTTGAGGCGTCGCGGGACGGACACCGGGGAGCTGTTTTTT. Translating gives CASSLRRRGTDTGELFF.

J is TRBJ2-2 and V is TRBV19; TRBD1 matches at 7 bases. The CDR3 has 14 residues. Germline CDR1 reads LNHDA; CDR2 reads SQIVND (reference sequence). Trimming at V came to 4 bases and at J to 1 base, leaving 0 bases not matched to a gene. CDR3 nucleotides: TGTGCCAGTAGTAACAGGGGGAACACCGGGGAGCTGTTTTTT. As protein: CASSNRGNTGELFF.

The V gene is TRBV29-1, the J gene TRBJ2-7; 7 bases are shared with TRBD1. J gave up 6 bases and V 2 bases, and 7 bases lay outside the gene matches. This CDR3 contains 13 residues. The germline gives CDR1 SQVTM, CDR2 ANQGSEA. CDR3 protein: CSVERDRGGEQYF. DNA for the CDR3: TGCAGCGTTGAACGGGACAGAGGCGGCGAGCAGTACTTC.

The J gene is TRBJ2-2, the V gene TRBV28; D is perhaps TRBD2 (5 bases). Per germline, CDR1 MDHEN and CDR2 SYDVKM. V lost 6 bases and J 1 base, leaving 9 bases between the germline ends. There are 14 residues in the CDR3. In DNA form, the CDR3 reads TGTGCCAGCAGCCCGGGGAGGAACACCGGGGAGCTGTTTTTT. Translated: CASSPGRNTGELFF.

This chain uses TRBV19 with TRBJ1-4; 9 bases agree with TRBD1. Germline loops: CDR1 LNHDA, CDR2 SQIVND (reference sequence). The CDR3 is made up of 17 amino acids. The junction had 8 bases not matched to a gene; V was cut back by 6 bases and J by 0 bases. In nucleotides, the CDR3 is TGTGCCAGTAGCCGGGACAGGGCCGAACCAACTAATGAAAAACTGTTTTTT. It is translated as CASSRDRAEPTNEKLFF.

This clone has just one count. The V call is TRBV28, the J call TRBJ1-5; perhaps TRBD1 as D (6 bases). Trimming removed 6 bases at V and 2 bases at J, with 14 bases between. This CDR3 has 15 amino acids. Germline loops: CDR1 MDHEN, CDR2 SYDVKM. This chain's CDR3 is CASSTAGDGNQPQHF. CDR3 nucleotide sequence: TGTGCCAGCAGCACGGCAGGGGACGGCAATCAGCCCCAGCATTTT.

The chain recombines TRBV30 with TRBJ2-1; weak D call: TRBD2 (5 bases). The CDR3 extends over 14 amino acids. Per germline, CDR1 GTSNPN and CDR2 SVGIG (reference sequence). Trimming removed 7 bases at V and 5 bases at J, with 18 bases between. The CDR3 here is CASRSWRVDNEQFF. The CDR3 DNA follows: TGTGCCTCCCGTTCGTGGCGGGTAGACAATGAGCAGTTCTTC. Using reference TRBV30 and TRBJ2-1 for the parts outside the CDR3, the full variable domain is SQTIHQWPATLVQPVGSPLSLECTVEGTSNPNLYWYRQAAGRGLQLLFYSVGIGQISSEVPQNLSASRPQDRQFILSSKKLLLSDSGFYLCASRSWRVDNEQFFGPGTRLTVL.

Only a few counts were recorded for this clone. The J gene is TRBJ2-5, the V gene TRBV4-1; D not resolved. The CDR3 sequence is 15 residues long. V gave up 1 base and J gave up 3 bases, with 12 bases separating them. Germline V gives CDR1 MGHRA, CDR2 YSYEKL. The CDR3 region is CASSQVWAPEETQYF. In DNA, the CDR3 is TGCGCCAGCAGCCAAGTCTGGGCTCCGGAAGAGACCCAGTACTTC.

The rearrangement joins TRBV18 to TRBJ2-5, with 7 bases that match TRBD2. Germline V gene sequence: CDR1 KGHSH, CDR2 LQKENI. Trimming took 3 bases from V and 4 from J; bases not matched to a gene: 5. The CDR3 is 14 amino acids. CDR3 sequence reads: CASSPGGSRETQYF. The CDR3 DNA reads TGTGCCAGCTCACCGGGGGGGTCCCGAGAGACCCAGTACTTC.

This clone was seen only once. The gene calls are TRBV28 and TRBJ2-7, with D perhaps TRBD1 (5 bases). The CDR3 is 17 amino acids. V gave up 6 bases and J gave up 2 bases, with 23 bases separating them. The germline gives CDR1 MDHEN, CDR2 SYDVKM. In DNA, the CDR3 is TGTGCCAGCAGCTGGAGCAGGGTAACTTTAGTCGCCTACGAGCAGTACTTC. Its translation: CASSWSRVTLVAYEQYF.

This sequence joins TRBV7-6 and TRBJ2-1, with a possible D match to TRBD2 (5 bases). V gave up 4 bases and J gave up 5 bases, with 18 bases separating them. The CDR3 is 16 residues long. Germline CDR1 reads SGHVS; CDR2 reads FNYEAQ. CDR3 nucleotides: TGTGCCAGCAGCTCGGAGGCGGCGGGCGCAGACAATGAGCAGTTCTTC. Its protein product is CASSSEAAGADNEQFF. The full variable domain, rest sourced from reference TRBV7-6 and TRBJ2-1, is GAGVSQSPRYKVTKRGQDVALRCDPISGHVSLYWYRQALGQGPEFLTYFNYEAQQDKSGLPNDRFSAERPEGSISTLTIQRTEQRDSAMYRCASSSEAAGADNEQFFGPGTRLTVL.